This passage covers 8 T cell receptor beta chains from one sample sequenced in a study of blood T cells in healthy people across ages. It was with a sample-barcoded 5' primer and a J-beta primer mix that a second PCR of roughly 6 to 12 cycles was run. TCRdb processed the 5' RACE reads anew with MiXCR; each CDR3 protein has one entry. The sample lists about 640,000 distinct CDR3 sequences, approximately 30% seen once, with 15% to 19% in the top ten. Sequencing was performed on blood. These receptors all come from a woman aged 80 or over in good health.

About this clonotype itself: This may stem from a read error, because a much larger clone lies one nucleotide away. CDR3 protein: CSAKLRGADYEQYF. The CDR3 region has the DNA TGCAGTGCTAAATTACGGGGGGCGGACTACGAGCAGTACTTC. This chain links TRBV20-1 with TRBJ2-7, with D maybe TRBD2 (7 bases). Germline V gene lookup returns CDR1 DFQATT and CDR2 SNEGSKA (reference sequence). The CDR3 sequence is 14 residues long. V dropped 4 bases and J dropped 3 bases, with 16 bases sitting between them.

Concerning this clonotype itself: A much more abundant neighbour one base away suggests this may be a read error. V usage is TRBV6-6 and J usage is TRBJ1-2; D ambiguous. Germline-derived CDR1 and CDR2 are MNHNY and SVGAGI (reference sequence). CDR3 length: 15 amino acids. Here the CDR3 reads CAGSYSPGSNYGYTF. CDR3 bases: TGTGCCGGCAGTTACTCTCCGGGATCTAACTATGGCTACACCTTC.

This clonotype was detected ten times or more. With a much larger clone just one base away, this may be a read error. V and J are TRBV5-1 and TRBJ2-5; tentatively, D is TRBD1 (6 bases). The CDR3 contains 12 residues. Germline lookup yields CDR1 SGHRS and CDR2 YFSETQ. V shed 2 bases and J shed 11 bases, with 13 bases lying between them. The CDR3, as DNA: TGCGCCAGCAGCTTATCAGGGGATGAGCAGTACTTC. Protein sequence: CASSLSGDEQYF.

The rearrangement uses TRBV6-2 or TRBV6-3 and TRBJ1-5; TRBD1 matches at 7 bases. Per germline, CDR1 MNHEY and CDR2 SVGEGT. The junction had 7 bases not matched to a gene; V was cut back by 2 bases and J by 6 bases. The CDR3 extends over 15 amino acids. The CDR3 spells CASSYGLQGFQPQHF. DNA for the CDR3: TGTGCCAGCAGTTACGGGTTACAGGGGTTTCAGCCCCAGCATTTT.

This clonotype was observed many times. The V gene is TRBV20-1, the J gene TRBJ2-5; 9 bases agree with TRBD2. The CDR3 is made up of 14 amino acids. J lost 5 bases, V lost 0 bases, and 4 bases had no gene match. Germline V CDR1 and CDR2: DFQATT, SNEGSKA (reference sequence). CDR3 amino acids: CSARDPLAGETQYF. CDR3 DNA sequence: TGCAGTGCTAGAGACCCGCTAGCGGGGGAGACCCAGTACTTC.

This clonotype was seen ten or more times. The chain combines TRBV24-1 with TRBJ2-1; D gene uncertain. CDR3 length equals 14 residues. Per germline, CDR1 KGHDR and CDR2 SFDVKD. Trimming removed 7 bases from V and 9 bases from J, with 18 bases in between. DNA of the CDR3: TGTGCCACCAGCGGAAGGGCGTTTCCTGGTGAGCAGTTCTTC. This encodes CATSGRAFPGEQFF.

V and J are TRBV4-1 and TRBJ2-2, with D perhaps TRBD1 or TRBD2 (5 bases each). V lost 5 bases to trimming and J lost 5 bases, with 18 bases between them. CDR3 length equals 16 residues. CDR1 is MGHRA and CDR2 is YSYEKL in the germline V gene. CDR3 region: CASSESQGRRTGELFF. The CDR3 DNA sequence: TGCGCCAGCAGCGAATCCCAGGGACGTCGGACCGGGGAGCTGTTTTTT.

The gene calls are TRBV15 and TRBJ1-1, with a weak D call TRBD1 (5 bases). This CDR3 contains 15 residues. Trimming left V 2 bases short and J 1 base short, with 11 bases between. Germline CDR1 LNHNV, CDR2 YYDKDF (reference sequence). The CDR3 here is CATSRPSRGNTEAFF. The CDR3 region has the DNA TGTGCCACCAGCAGACCGTCGAGGGGGAACACTGAAGCTTTCTTT.